Sequencing of this T cell receptor (beta chain) was carried out in a study of blood T cell repertoires in COVID-19. Turning to the study itself: Sites in the United States, Italy and Spain provided acute and convalescent COVID-19 samples. The analysed material was cDNA or gDNA that came from T cells, B-cell-depleted T cells, or PBMCs.

In the original processing: Reference gene primer amplification yielded estimated nucleated cell counts. Libraries were prepared by immunoSEQ multiplex PCR; TCRdb keeps only in-frame clonotypes and omits some of them. V and J calls and clone size are given by that table; D and trimming were obtained from the DNA. Of 200,000 to 250,000 clones in the sample, 75% to 90% were seen once. The CDR3 length is 15 residues. CDR1 is SQVTM, CDR2 ANQGSEA, per germline. For this clone: One end of the junction varies from germline; a read error may be responsible.

The receptor was isolated from a man between 60 and 75 years old who had recovered from COVID-19. The chain is built from TRBV29-1 and TRBJ2-3; 11 bases agree with TRBD1. The source material was peripheral blood. DNA for the CDR3: TGCAGCGTAGAAGGACAGGGGGCCGGCACAGATACGCAGTATTTT. Protein: CSVEGQGAGTDTQYF.